A selection of T cell receptor beta chains follows, all from one sample in a study of T cell responses to AZD1222 COVID-19 vaccine. The method was immunoSEQ multiplex PCR; TCRdb's version includes in-frame clones alone and lacks a portion of them. The data show roughly 120,000 clones, over 75% seen once. The specimen was peripheral blood, collected on day 0 of AZD1222 vaccination. These receptors were obtained from an adult in good health. CDR3s include the opening cysteine and the closing phenylalanine or tryptophan. A D gene is named only where the DNA matches it firmly. Clone size is stated in some rows and not others, as once, few, many or a class when expanded.

abundance,v_gene,d_gene,j_gene,CDR3aa,CDR3nt
-,TRBV27,-,TRBJ2-1,CASRQTRYNEQFF,TGTGCCAGCAGACAGACTAGATACAATGAGCAGTTCTTC
-,TRBV7-9,-,TRBJ2-7,CASSLRWREQYF,TGTGCCAGCAGCTTAAGGTGGCGCGAGCAGTACTTC
once,TRBV18,-,TRBJ2-1,CASSQGYNEQFF,TGTGCCAGCTCACAAGGCTACAATGAGCAGTTCTTC
-,TRBV28,-,TRBJ1-1,CASSFHQNTEAFF,TGTGCCAGCAGTTTCCATCAGAACACTGAAGCTTTCTTT
-,TRBV15,-,TRBJ1-3,CATSRDPGSGNTIYF,TGTGCCACCAGCAGAGATCCAGGGTCTGGAAACACCATATATTTT
-,TRBV4-1,-,TRBJ2-7,CASSQVIGMYEQYF,TGCGCCAGCAGCCAAGTTATTGGGATGTACGAGCAGTACTTC
-,TRBV3-1/TRBV3-2,TRBD1,TRBJ1-4,CASSLGTEVEKLFF,TGTGCCAGCAGCCTCGGGACAGAAGTTGAAAAACTGTTTTTT
-,TRBV5-1,-,TRBJ2-6,CASSSDTGTGFSANVLTF,TGCGCCAGCAGCTCCGATACCGGGACGGGGTTTAGTGCCAACGTCCTGACTTTC
-,TRBV9,TRBD2,TRBJ2-3,CASSVRDYTTDTQYF,TGTGCCAGCAGCGTCCGGGACTACACCACAGATACGCAGTATTTT
-,TRBV10-3,-,TRBJ1-1,CAISEVLSGQAFF,TGTGCCATCAGTGAGGTGCTATCAGGGCAAGCTTTCTTT
once,TRBV9,-,TRBJ2-1,CASSVVGGGYNEQFF,TGTGCCAGCAGCGTAGTGGGAGGAGGGTACAATGAGCAGTTCTTC
once,TRBV19,-,TRBJ1-1,CASRGRVDTEAFF,TGTGCCAGTAGAGGACGGGTCGACACTGAAGCTTTCTTT
once,TRBV19,-,TRBJ2-1,CASSILVGRGDEQFF,TGTGCCAGTAGTATATTAGTGGGGAGAGGCGATGAGCAGTTCTTC
few,TRBV3-1/TRBV3-2,-,TRBJ1-3,CASRGAPGNTIYF,TGTGCCAGCCGCGGGGCCCCTGGAAACACCATATATTTT
-,TRBV4-1,-,TRBJ2-5,CASSQDPSRETQYF,TGCGCCAGCAGCCAAGACCCCTCACGGGAGACCCAGTACTTC
-,TRBV2,TRBD1,TRBJ2-2,CASGWDRLTGELFF,TGTGCCAGCGGATGGGACAGACTGACCGGGGAGCTGTTTTTT
-,TRBV10-2,TRBD1,TRBJ1-2,CASLRDSYGYTF,TGCGCCAGCCTCCGGGACAGCTATGGCTACACCTTC
-,TRBV5-1,TRBD1,TRBJ1-2,CASSLGGGGYGYTF,TGCGCCAGCAGCTTAGGGGGCGGAGGCTATGGCTACACCTTC
-,TRBV6-1,TRBD2,TRBJ2-3,CASSGWGATSGGTDTQYF,TGTGCCAGCAGTGGGTGGGGGGCTACTAGCGGGGGCACAGATACGCAGTATTTT
-,TRBV5-1,TRBD1,TRBJ1-4,CASSLGQGVEKLFF,TGCGCCAGCAGCTTGGGACAGGGAGTCGAAAAACTGTTTTTT
-,TRBV27,-,TRBJ1-6,CASSFGGSYNSPLHF,TGTGCCAGCAGTTTCGGGGGCTCCTATAATTCACCCCTCCACTTT
once,TRBV28,TRBD1,TRBJ1-1,CASSPRRFRDRGAEAFF,TGTGCCAGCAGTCCCCGACGGTTCCGGGACAGGGGCGCTGAAGCTTTCTTT
-,TRBV6-5,TRBD2,TRBJ2-7,CASTKAGDYEQYF,TGTGCCAGCACCAAAGCGGGGGACTACGAGCAGTACTTC
few,TRBV7-9,TRBD2,TRBJ2-7,CASSPWAGDTPYEQYF,TGTGCCAGCAGCCCATGGGCGGGAGATACACCCTACGAGCAGTACTTC
few,TRBV6-5,-,TRBJ1-5,CASSRGREGGQPQHF,TGTGCCAGCAGTCGAGGTCGGGAGGGGGGTCAGCCCCAGCATTTT
-,TRBV19,-,TRBJ1-2,CASTGPGYGYTF,TGTGCCAGTACAGGCCCGGGCTATGGCTACACCTTC
-,TRBV7-3,TRBD2,TRBJ2-5,CASSLGRSSGSRETQYF,TGTGCCAGCAGCTTGGGCCGGTCTAGCGGGTCCCGAGAGACCCAGTACTTC
-,TRBV24-1,TRBD1,TRBJ2-7,CATEAITGTGAYEQYF,TGTGCCACCGAAGCAATTACCGGGACAGGGGCCTACGAGCAGTACTTC
-,TRBV28,-,TRBJ2-1,CASSLWGSRANYNEQFF,TGTGCCAGCAGTTTATGGGGAAGTAGGGCCAACTACAATGAGCAGTTCTTC
-,TRBV30,-,TRBJ1-4,CAWSWGNEKLFF,TGTGCCTGGAGCTGGGGTAATGAAAAACTGTTTTTT
-,TRBV5-1,-,TRBJ1-1,CASSNGGRARSNTEAFF,TGCGCCAGCAGTAACGGAGGCAGGGCGAGGTCGAACACTGAAGCTTTCTTT
-,TRBV7-2,-,TRBJ1-1,CASSLGPGNTEAFF,TGTGCCAGCAGCTTAGGTCCAGGGAACACTGAAGCTTTCTTT
-,TRBV6-5,-,TRBJ1-2,CASSYSRASDGYTF,TGTGCCAGCAGTTACTCCCGGGCTTCGGATGGCTACACCTTC
-,TRBV6-4,-,TRBJ2-2,CASGQGGTRELFF,TGTGCCAGCGGACAGGGAGGGACCCGGGAGCTGTTTTTT
-,TRBV7-2,-,TRBJ2-1,CASRTSRYNEQFF,TGTGCCAGCCGGACTTCCAGATACAATGAGCAGTTCTTC